This T cell receptor (beta chain) was identified during a study of blood T cell repertoires in COVID-19 (dated by TCRdb to between 2020 and 2021). Context from the whole study: The collaborator samples originated in the United States, Italy and Spain and spanned the acute and convalescent phases of COVID-19. The prospective study material was composed of cDNA or gDNA derived from T cells, B-cell-depleted T cells, or PBMCs. The dataset comprised deeply sampled blood TCRbeta repertoires from subjects exposed to, actively infected with, or recovered from COVID-19. The repertoires were released in a freely available public database meant as a resource for research on the immune response to SARS-CoV-2. The samples were drawn from the first 160 participants of the ongoing ImmuneRACE study and from more than 1,000 subjects provided by 6 global collaborators. Nearly every sample came with metadata listing a de-identified subject ID, COVID-19 status, age in years and sex. Where available, HLA class I and class II types were taken from metadata supplied by the sample provider and were not determined by assay-based typing.

General study outcomes and caveats: The quantity of clinical and demographic metadata differed by source and by participant and was supplied without curation.

TCRbeta CDR3 regions were amplified from genomic DNA by means of the immunoSEQ Assay, a bias-controlled multiplex PCR. Per the original workflow: Within the assay, amplification of reference gene primers was used to estimate how many nucleated cells each sample contained. To quantify the absolute abundance of each unique TCRbeta CDR3 rearrangement, sequence reads were collapsed and filtered. For each sample, productive Simpson clonality was calculated by taking the square root of Simpson's diversity index across productive rearrangements. TCRdb mirrors the immuneACCESS table, restricted to in-frame sequences. Some clones are absent from its copies; in checked studies, under half trace to an unresolved V gene, and the reason for the others is unknown. D and trimming come from the DNA, and the V and J calls and clone size come from that table. This sample lists roughly 280,000 clones; less than 85% were detected once. The ten largest clones take up less than 6% of the sample.

A second Seattle source provided samples from volunteer blood donors who had recovered from COVID-19. Whole blood was collected in K2EDTA tubes by collaborating institutions according to the institutions' own protocols. For TCRbeta analysis, collaborator samples were shipped as frozen whole blood, as isolated PBMCs, or as DNA extracted from either sample type. From a lookup of the germline V gene, CDR1 and CDR2 are ENHRY and SYGVKD. V lost 3 bases and J lost 1 base; the stretch between them is 9 bases long. From the cysteine through the phenylalanine, the CDR3 covers 14 amino acids. The DNA shown is the 42-base CDR3, in frame from base 1. As regards this clone: Its antigen is not yet known. Base qualities were left out, and no much larger clone turns up one base away.

The receptor chain draws on TRBV10-3 and TRBJ2-5; the D gene is not confidently resolved. The specimen sequenced was peripheral blood. The receptor was isolated from a man aged 60 to 69 who had recovered from COVID-19. The DNA reads as follows: TGTGCCATCAGTGAACGCGGCCTCCAAGAGACCCAGTACTTC. Its product reads: CAISERGLQETQYF.